These 21 T cell receptor beta chains were all obtained from the same sample, sequenced in a study of response to subunit inactivated influenza vaccine. Using its own MiXCR run on the RT-PCR reads, TCRdb lists one record per CDR3 protein. The sample consists of about half a million distinct CDR3 sequences, roughly 25% of them appearing once. The specimen was CD4+ T cells sorted from PBMCs, collected 4 to 6 days after vaccination. The origin of the receptors is a man aged 45-60 years who received an inactivated influenza vaccine.

The chain combines TRBV5-1 with TRBJ1-5, with D unresolved. The CDR3 spans 13 residues. CDR1 SGHRS and CDR2 YFSETQ come from the germline V gene. Trimming pared 0 bases from V and 4 bases from J, leaving 5 bases between. The CDR3 sequence is CASSLEHNQPQHF. DNA of the CDR3: TGCGCCAGCAGCTTGGAACATAATCAGCCCCAGCATTTT.

The CDR3 sequence: CASRPGQGQFTDTQYF. In nucleotides, the CDR3 is TGTGCCAGCAGACCGGGACAGGGCCAATTCACAGATACGCAGTATTTT. V is TRBV12-3 or TRBV12-4 and J is TRBJ2-3, with TRBD1 identical over 9 bases. The CDR3 contains 16 residues. After removal of 6 bases from V and 2 bases from J, the junction contained 9 bases not matched to a gene.

V and J are TRBV24-1 and TRBJ1-3, with D uncertain. Per germline, CDR1 KGHDR and CDR2 SFDVKD. This CDR3 spans 12 amino acids. V was cut by 8 bases and J by 0 bases, with 4 bases left in between. CDR3 protein: CATKDSGNTIYF. In DNA form, the CDR3 reads TGTGCCACCAAAGACTCTGGAAACACCATATATTTT.

The genes are TRBV5-5 and TRBJ2-2; TRBD2 is a possible D gene (5 bases). CDR3 size: 17 residues. The germline V and J ends were trimmed by 2 bases and 5 bases, with 19 bases remaining between them. Germline V CDR1 and CDR2: SGHKS, YYEKEE (reference sequence). The chain's CDR3 is CASSFAGGGRLTGELFF. Here the CDR3 DNA reads TGTGCCAGCAGCTTCGCTGGCGGAGGAAGGCTTACCGGGGAGCTGTTTTTT.

This clonotype was detected only a few times. CDR3 region: CSASPPGLASYNEQFF. The CDR3 region has the DNA TGCAGTGCTAGCCCACCGGGACTAGCCTCCTACAATGAGCAGTTCTTC. This rearrangement joins TRBV20-1 to TRBJ2-1, with 9 bases identical to TRBD2. The ends lost 3 bases at V and 0 bases at J; junction bases unmatched: 6. In germline, CDR1 is DFQATT, CDR2 SNEGSKA (reference sequence). There are 16 residues in the CDR3.

This chain joins TRBV20-1 and TRBJ2-1; D unresolved. CDR3 length: 14 residues. Germline V gene sequence: CDR1 DFQATT, CDR2 SNEGSKA (reference sequence). Trimming shortened V by 4 bases and J by 0 bases, and 10 bases separated the two germline ends. CDR3 sequence: CSATDVSSYNEQFF. The CDR3, as DNA: TGCAGTGCTACAGATGTGAGCTCCTACAATGAGCAGTTCTTC.

This clonotype was detected once. The chain recombines TRBV5-5 with TRBJ1-1; D unresolved. CDR3 length equals 14 residues. The germline CDR1 and CDR2 sequences are SGHKS and YYEKEE (reference sequence). Trimming took off 2 bases at V and 4 bases at J, with 12 bases between the two ends. The CDR3 DNA reads TGTGCCAGCAGCTTCACGGGTGGAAGCACTGAAGCTTTCTTT. This encodes CASSFTGGSTEAFF.

This clonotype appeared a few times. The V gene is TRBV20-1, the J gene TRBJ2-1; D unresolved. The ends were cut back, 3 bases at V and 7 bases at J, with 10 bases in the middle. The length of the CDR3 is 12 residues. From germline, CDR1 is DFQATT and CDR2 SNEGSKA (reference sequence). The CDR3 DNA reads TGCAGTGCTAGTATGCCCCCGAATGAGCAGTTCTTC. Its translation is CSASMPPNEQFF.

The CDR3 spells CAWSVLNANTGELFF. As DNA, the CDR3 is TGTGCCTGGAGTGTACTAAACGCGAACACCGGGGAGCTGTTTTTT. V usage is TRBV30 and J usage is TRBJ2-2; D is unclear. CDR1 is GTSNPN, CDR2 SVGIG, per germline (reference sequence). V lost 0 bases to trimming and J lost 0 bases, with 8 bases between them. The CDR3 consists of 15 residues.

This chain joins TRBV2 and TRBJ1-6; TRBD1 agrees at 9 bases. This CDR3 is built from 15 residues. Germline CDR1 reads SNHLY; CDR2 reads FYNNEI. After removal of 7 bases from V and 6 bases from J, the junction contained 7 bases not matched to a gene. The CDR3 is CASTTLGQGNSPLHF. CDR3 nucleotides: TGTGCCAGCACCACATTGGGACAGGGTAATTCACCCCTCCACTTT.

This clonotype appeared a few times. The rearrangement joins TRBV5-1 to TRBJ2-3, with TRBD2 matching 14 bases. The junction had 4 bases not matched to a gene; V was cut back by 0 bases and J by 1 base. The CDR3 sequence is 18 residues long. CDR1 SGHRS and CDR2 YFSETQ come from the germline V gene. The chain's CDR3 is CASSLGLAGGPGTDTQYF. DNA for the CDR3: TGCGCCAGCAGCTTGGGACTAGCGGGGGGGCCTGGCACAGATACGCAGTATTTT.

This sequence joins TRBV7-2 and TRBJ2-7, with D possibly TRBD2 on 5 matching bases. The ends were cut back, 2 bases at V and 2 bases at J, with 16 bases in the middle. Germline V lookup: CDR1 SGHTA, CDR2 FQGNSA. The CDR3 has 16 amino acids. The CDR3 loop reads CASSLPGGVPPYEQYF. Here the CDR3 DNA reads TGTGCCAGCAGCTTACCCGGAGGTGTTCCTCCCTACGAGCAGTACTTC.

There are many counts of this clonotype. The rearrangement joins TRBV6-4 to TRBJ2-2; D may be TRBD2 (9 bases). Germline values: CDR1 MRHNA, CDR2 SNTAGT. The CDR3 sequence is 21 residues long. Between the trimmed V and J ends, which lost 7 bases and 5 bases, there was a span of 35 bases. The CDR3 DNA follows: TGTGCCAGCACCCCCAACCCTGGACAGGGAGGGTTAGCGGGAGTGACCGGGGAGCTGTTTTTT. It is translated as CASTPNPGQGGLAGVTGELFF.

V and J are TRBV20-1 and TRBJ2-7; 7 nucleotides align to TRBD2. The V segment lost 6 bases and the J segment 0 bases; nucleotides outside the gene matches: 14. The CDR3 has 16 amino acids. The germline V gene encodes CDR1 DFQATT and CDR2 SNEGSKA (reference sequence). CDR3 region: CSAKKVVGGSSYEQYF. The CDR3, as DNA: TGCAGTGCAAAGAAGGTTGTCGGGGGGAGCTCCTACGAGCAGTACTTC.

In this sample, this clonotype turned up a few times. The CDR3 sequence: CASSLRTGGGNEQFF. The CDR3, as DNA: TGTGCCAGCAGTTTGAGGACAGGGGGTGGCAATGAGCAGTTCTTC. The chain couples TRBV12-3 or TRBV12-4 to TRBJ2-1; TRBD1 matches 10 bases. The CDR3 covers 15 residues. V shed 3 bases and J 6 bases; nucleotides not matched to a gene: 5.

This clonotype occurred a few times. The chain couples TRBV25-1 to TRBJ2-3, with D possibly matching TRBD2 (5 bases). V dropped 7 bases and J dropped 6 bases, with 14 bases sitting between them. Per the germline V gene, CDR1 is MGHDK and CDR2 is SYGVNS. There are 13 residues in the CDR3. The CDR3 DNA reads as TGTGCCAGCAAAAGGGAGAGTTGGGATACGCAGTATTTT. Amino acid sequence: CASKRESWDTQYF. Supplemented by reference TRBV25-1 and TRBJ2-3, the full variable domain reads EADIYQTPRYLVIGTGKKITLECSQTMGHDKMYWYQQDPGMELHLIHYSYGVNSTEKGDLSSESTVSRIRTEHFPLTLESARPSHTSQYLCASKRESWDTQYFGPGTRLTVL.

V gene TRBV4-2 combines with J gene TRBJ2-3; weak D call: TRBD2 (6 bases). Germline V lookup: CDR1 LGHNA, CDR2 YNFKEQ. This CDR3 region has 19 residues. Trimming removed 0 bases at V and 3 bases at J, with 22 bases between. The DNA for the CDR3 is TGTGCCAGCAGCCAAGATAAGTCGCTAGCGTTCGGTTTTACAGATACGCAGTATTTT. This encodes CASSQDKSLAFGFTDTQYF.

The chain couples TRBV13 to TRBJ2-1, with TRBD2 as a possible D gene (6 bases). The germline gives CDR1 PRHDT, CDR2 FYEKMQ (reference sequence). The V end lost 4 bases, the J end lost 7 bases, and 23 bases lay between the germline ends. The CDR3 has 17 amino acids. CDR3 DNA: TGTGCCAGCAGCTCCACTATCAAGGCGGGGAGAGAGAATGAGCAGTTCTTC. Translating it yields CASSSTIKAGRENEQFF.

This clonotype was seen at least ten times. This chain links TRBV6-2 or TRBV6-3 with TRBJ1-6, with D tentatively TRBD1 (5 bases). Germline CDR1 is MNHEY and CDR2 is SVGEGT. V dropped 7 bases and J dropped 6 bases, with 19 bases sitting between them. This CDR3 region has 16 residues. This CDR3 is CASTGPDRRVNSPLHF. The DNA for the CDR3 is TGTGCCAGCACCGGCCCCGACAGAAGAGTTAATTCACCCCTCCACTTT.

The chain employs TRBV6-5 and TRBJ2-1, with TRBD2 identical over 7 bases. With 6 bases clipped from V and 11 bases from J, the junction kept 4 bases outside the gene matches. This CDR3 comprises 11 residues. Germline values: CDR1 MNHEY, CDR2 SVGAGI. The CDR3 loop reads CASRSGTKQFF. CDR3 DNA sequence: TGTGCCAGCAGATCCGGGACTAAGCAGTTCTTC.

The chain links TRBV29-1 to TRBJ1-6; D not resolved. This CDR3 is 13 amino acids long. Trimming pared 4 bases from V and 10 bases from J, leaving 14 bases between. Germline V gene sequence: CDR1 SQVTM, CDR2 ANQGSEA. CDR3 coding DNA: TGCAGCGTTGCTCGGGAGGTGGGCTCACCCCTCCACTTT. It encodes CSVAREVGSPLHF. Full variable domain (missing parts from reference TRBV29-1 and TRBJ1-6): SAVISQKPSRDICQRGTSLTIQCQVDSQVTMMFWYRQQPGQSLTLIATANQGSEATYESGFVIDKFPISRPNLTFSTLTVSNMSPEDSSIYLCSVAREVGSPLHFGNGTRLTVT.